This TCR beta chain came from a study of T cell repertoires in cytomegalovirus infection. TCRdb independently ran MiXCR on the reads; one entry per CDR3 protein. The table lists approximately 250,000 distinct CDR3 sequences, roughly 9.1% of them singletons, with over 12% in the top ten. The ends lost 6 bases at V and 5 bases at J; junction bases unmatched: 10. The CDR3 sequence is 14 residues long. Germline V gene data show CDR1 as DFQATT and CDR2 as SNEGSKA (reference sequence). J is TRBJ1-1 and V is TRBV20-1; 9 nucleotides agree with TRBD1. Sequencing was performed on PBMCs. The clonotype comes from a human donor in good health (CMV status not recorded). Some clones in this sample may be carry-over from other donors' samples. The CDR3 here is CSAGGQGSWTEAFF. DNA for the CDR3: TGCAGTGCGGGAGGACAGGGGTCTTGGACTGAAGCTTTCTTT.